Each of the 17 T cell receptor beta chains below was sequenced from the same sample in a study of blood T cell repertoires in COVID-19 (dated by TCRdb to 2019 to 2021). Library construction relied on the immunoSEQ multiplex PCR assay. TCRdb retrieved this table from immuneACCESS and kept in-frame rearrangements only. Not all clones are present; in checked studies, unresolved V genes account for under half, and no reason is known for the remainder. The table for this sample lists roughly 320,000 clones; around 87% of them were counted only once. In total, the top ten clones hold 1% to 1.5% of the sample. The material sequenced was peripheral blood. These TCRs come from a man aged 65-85 years with acute or convalescent COVID-19.

This clone was detected a few times. V gene TRBV15 combines with J gene TRBJ1-4; D unclear. V shed 0 bases and J shed 4 bases, with 9 bases lying between them. Germline V CDR1 and CDR2: LNHNV, YYDKDF (reference sequence). The CDR3 spans 15 residues. CDR3 protein: CATSRDYGLNEKLFF. In nucleotides, the CDR3 is TGTGCCACCAGCAGAGATTATGGGCTTAATGAAAAACTGTTTTTT.

The chain links TRBV13 to TRBJ2-6; a possible D gene is TRBD1 (6 bases). Germline V gives CDR1 PRHDT, CDR2 FYEKMQ (reference sequence). The CDR3 loop spans 15 amino acids. V was shortened by 5 bases and J by 1 base, with 9 bases between the two germline ends. The CDR3 region has the DNA TGTGCCAGCAGCCAGGGGTGGTCTGGGGCCAACGTCCTGACTTTC. Translated: CASSQGWSGANVLTF.

The chain employs TRBV11-2 and TRBJ2-7; 12 positions match TRBD2. This CDR3 contains 15 residues. The germline gives CDR1 SGHAT, CDR2 FQNNGV. Trimming at V came to 3 bases and at J to 2 bases, leaving 2 bases not matched to a gene. The CDR3 DNA reads TGTGCCAGCAGCTTGACTAGCGGGGGTACCTACGAGCAGTACTTC. It codes for CASSLTSGGTYEQYF.

This sequence joins TRBV6-1 and TRBJ2-1; 14 positions match TRBD2. This CDR3 is built from 16 residues. J gave up 5 bases and V 4 bases, and 4 bases lay outside the gene matches. CDR1 and CDR2 (germline): MNHNS, SASEGT. The chain's CDR3 is CASSAWTSGGNNEQFF. CDR3 in DNA: TGTGCCAGCAGTGCTTGGACTAGCGGGGGGAACAATGAGCAGTTCTTC.

The rearrangement uses TRBV3-1 (or the pseudogene TRBV3-2) and TRBJ1-1; D gene unclear. V was shortened by 4 bases and J by 0 bases, with 12 bases between the two germline ends. The CDR3 is 15 amino acids. Germline CDR1 is LGHDT and CDR2 is YNNKEL (reference sequence). The DNA for the CDR3 is TGTGCCAGCAGCCGACACGGCCCCGTGAACACTGAAGCTTTCTTT. Its protein is CASSRHGPVNTEAFF.

The chain links TRBV11-3 to TRBJ2-1, with 8 bases identical to TRBD2. This CDR3 is 14 amino acids long. Germline V gives CDR1 SGHNT, CDR2 YENEEA. The J segment lost 6 bases and the V segment lost 5 bases, leaving 6 bases of the junction unmatched. The CDR3 loop reads CASSPLGLGNEQFF. CDR3 nucleotides: TGTGCCAGCAGCCCGTTGGGACTAGGCAATGAGCAGTTCTTC.

V is TRBV7-2 and J is TRBJ2-2; D uncertain. The CDR3 has 14 residues. The germline CDR1 and CDR2 sequences are SGHTA and FQGNSA. Trimming pared 0 bases from V and 5 bases from J, leaving 7 bases between. CDR3 in amino acids: CASSLAMQTGELFF. The CDR3 bases are TGTGCCAGCAGCTTAGCAATGCAGACCGGGGAGCTGTTTTTT.

This chain uses TRBV30 with TRBJ1-4, with 7 bases that match TRBD1. Germline V gene lookup returns CDR1 GTSNPN and CDR2 SVGIG (reference sequence). The CDR3 totals 12 residues. J was trimmed by 8 bases and V by 5 bases; bases with no gene match: 5. Here the CDR3 reads CAWGTAGEKLFF. CDR3 nucleotides: TGTGCCTGGGGGACAGCCGGAGAAAAACTGTTTTTT.

This clone was counted between two and nine times. The chain links TRBV27 to TRBJ2-7; 8 nucleotides match TRBD2. This CDR3 region has 14 residues. The V segment lost 4 bases and the J segment 2 bases; nucleotides outside the gene matches: 4. Germline V gives CDR1 MNHEY, CDR2 SMNVEV (reference sequence). CDR3 DNA: TGTGCCAGCAGTTCCTGGACTAGCACCTACGAGCAGTACTTC. This encodes CASSSWTSTYEQYF.

The chain has TRBV24-1 and TRBJ2-3; D perhaps matches TRBD1 (5 bases). With 4 bases removed from V and 1 base from J, the gap between germline ends came to 11 bases. This CDR3 region has 15 residues. CDR1 KGHDR and CDR2 SFDVKD come from the germline V gene. CDR3 amino acids: CATSEHRLGTDTQYF. The CDR3 DNA reads TGTGCCACCAGTGAACACAGGTTGGGCACAGATACGCAGTATTTT.

V gene TRBV24-1 combines with J gene TRBJ2-1; 12 positions agree with TRBD1. Germline CDR1 and CDR2: KGHDR and SFDVKD. This CDR3 is built from 16 residues. J was trimmed by 9 bases and V by 5 bases; bases with no gene match: 10. The CDR3 DNA reads TGTGCCACCAGTGGTTCGGGACAGGGGGCCCGTGGTGAGCAGTTCTTC. It translates to CATSGSGQGARGEQFF.

The chain has TRBV19 and TRBJ2-5; 10 nucleotides line up with TRBD1. Trimming removed 5 bases from V and 5 bases from J; junction bases left unmatched: 20. The CDR3 contains 19 residues. The germline gives CDR1 LNHDA, CDR2 SQIVND (reference sequence). CDR3 DNA: TGTGCCAGTAGTCTAACGCCCGGGACAGGGGCTGTAGGGCGGGAGACCCAGTACTTC. This sequence encodes CASSLTPGTGAVGRETQYF.

The chain employs TRBV6-1 and TRBJ1-6, with 12 nucleotides matching TRBD1. Trimming took 4 bases from V and 0 from J; bases not matched to a gene: 4. CDR3 length equals 18 residues. CDR1 MNHNS and CDR2 SASEGT come from the germline V gene. CDR3 nucleotide sequence: TGTGCCAGCAGTGCCGGGACAGGGGGCAGCTCCTATAATTCACCCCTCCACTTT. Translation: CASSAGTGGSSYNSPLHF.

This clone was seen more than once but under ten times. V and J are TRBV6-2 or TRBV6-3 and TRBJ2-5; unclear D gene. The CDR3 is 17 amino acids. V was cut by 0 bases and J by 2 bases, with 16 bases left in between. Germline V gene lookup returns CDR1 MNHEY and CDR2 SVGEGT. CDR3 loop: CASSYSEADSSQETQYF. CDR3 sequence (DNA): TGTGCCAGCAGTTACTCTGAGGCAGACTCGAGTCAAGAGACCCAGTACTTC.

V is TRBV25-1 and J is TRBJ2-2; 7 bases line up with TRBD1. Unmatched junction bases numbered 0, after V lost 8 bases and J lost 6 bases. The length of the CDR3 is 11 residues. CDR1 and CDR2 (germline): MGHDK, SYGVNS. CDR3 sequence: CASQGAGELFF. As DNA, the CDR3 is TGTGCCAGCCAGGGGGCCGGGGAGCTGTTTTTT.

The CDR3 is CASSFLGQGQNTEAFF. CDR3 DNA: TGCGCCAGCAGCTTTTTAGGACAGGGGCAAAACACTGAAGCTTTCTTT. V usage is TRBV5-1 and J usage is TRBJ1-1; TRBD1 matches at 9 bases. The ends lost 2 bases at V and 2 bases at J; junction bases unmatched: 7. The CDR3 spans 16 residues. Per the germline V gene, CDR1 is SGHRS and CDR2 is YFSETQ.

The chain recombines TRBV14 with TRBJ1-2; the D is unclear. This CDR3 region has 13 residues. Germline V gene data show CDR1 as SGHDN and CDR2 as FVKESK. Trimming pared 1 base from V and 1 base from J, leaving 4 bases between. CDR3 in amino acids: CASSQVRNYGYTF. The DNA of the CDR3 is TGTGCCAGCAGCCAAGTCCGTAACTATGGCTACACCTTC.